The rows below give T cell receptor beta chains drawn from one sample of a study of blood T cell repertoires in COVID-19. Clones were read by immunoSEQ multiplex PCR, and TCRdb kept only the in-frame ones, dropping some. The profile shows about 220,000 clones, 82% of them singletons. Sample: peripheral blood. All receptors derive from a woman aged 70-85 years with COVID-19, enrolled during active disease. Each CDR3 is given with its conserved first and last residue. A D gene is named only where the DNA matches it firmly. Clone size is given for some rows only: seen once, a few or many times, or a class if the clone is expanded.

V	size	D	J	CDR3	DNA
TRBV18	NA	TRBD1	TRBJ1-2	CASSPTTGQMYGYTF	TGTGCCAGCTCACCAACCACGGGACAGATGTATGGCTACACCTTC
TRBV3-1/TRBV3-2	once	NA	TRBJ1-1	CASSHRGKNTEAFF	TGTGCCAGCAGCCACCGAGGGAAGAACACTGAAGCTTTCTTT
TRBV28	NA	TRBD1	TRBJ1-2	CASSTLQGSRGYTF	TGTGCCAGCAGTACGCTACAGGGGTCTCGGGGCTACACCTTC
TRBV28	NA	NA	TRBJ1-5	CASSAPGGAGRQPQHF	TGTGCCAGCAGTGCCCCCGGGGGGGCGGGTAGGCAGCCCCAGCATTTT
TRBV30	NA	TRBD1	TRBJ2-1	CAWSNAGGPYNEQFF	TGTGCCTGGAGTAATGCAGGGGGACCCTACAATGAGCAGTTCTTC
TRBV28	many	TRBD2	TRBJ2-7	CASSKSGRGVEQYF	TGTGCCAGCAGCAAAAGCGGGAGAGGTGTCGAGCAGTACTTC
TRBV5-4	NA	TRBD2	TRBJ2-1	CASSFREGFDEQFF	TGTGCCAGCAGCTTTCGGGAGGGCTTTGATGAGCAGTTCTTC
TRBV19	NA	NA	TRBJ2-7	CASSPRRGEQYF	TGTGCCAGTAGTCCCAGGAGGGGAGAGCAGTACTTC
TRBV5-1	NA	NA	TRBJ1-5	CASSLAGSLNQPQHF	TGCGCCAGCAGCTTGGCCGGGAGCCTCAATCAGCCCCAGCATTTT
TRBV5-5	NA	NA	TRBJ1-5	CASSTQGHQPQHF	TGTGCCAGCAGCACACAGGGTCACCAGCCCCAGCATTTT
TRBV6-2/TRBV6-3	NA	NA	TRBJ2-1	CASSSRSYNEQFF	TGTGCCAGCAGTTCGCGGTCCTACAATGAGCAGTTCTTC
TRBV30	NA	TRBD1	TRBJ1-6	CAWSLQGRKSPLHF	TGTGCCTGGAGCTTACAGGGGAGAAAATCACCCCTCCACTTT
TRBV2	once	NA	TRBJ1-5	CASGGNQPQHF	TGTGCCAGCGGAGGGAATCAGCCCCAGCATTTT
TRBV9	NA	NA	TRBJ2-3	CASSVGPWLASITDTQYF	TGTGCCAGCAGCGTAGGCCCTTGGCTAGCGAGTATTACAGATACGCAGTATTTT
TRBV19	NA	NA	TRBJ2-1	CASSIADFVNEQFF	TGTGCCAGTAGTATAGCAGACTTCGTCAATGAGCAGTTCTTC
TRBV7-2	NA	TRBD1	TRBJ2-7	CASSIFTGAHEQYF	TGTGCCAGCAGCATATTTACAGGGGCCCACGAGCAGTACTTC
TRBV4-1	NA	NA	TRBJ1-5	CASSLMGQLSNQPQHF	TGCGCCAGCAGCCTTATGGGCCAGCTTAGCAATCAGCCCCAGCATTTT
TRBV15	NA	NA	TRBJ1-2	CATSRELGARGYTF	TGTGCCACCAGCAGAGAGTTGGGGGCGCGAGGCTACACCTTC
TRBV6-2/TRBV6-3	NA	TRBD1	TRBJ1-6	CASSGQGGDFSPLHF	TGTGCCAGCAGCGGACAGGGGGGCGATTTTTCACCCCTCCACTTT
TRBV5-1	once	TRBD1	TRBJ1-1	CASSVTPGQGAWAFF	TGCGCCAGCAGCGTTACCCCGGGACAGGGGGCTTGGGCTTTCTTT
TRBV5-4	NA	NA	TRBJ2-3	CASSPDVAGDTQYF	TGTGCCAGCAGCCCGGACGTGGCGGGAGATACGCAGTATTTT
TRBV29-1	NA	NA	TRBJ1-1	CSETRGNTEAFF	TGCAGCGAGACGAGAGGGAACACTGAAGCTTTCTTT
TRBV18	NA	TRBD1	TRBJ2-3	CASSPRGPDTQYF	TGTGCCAGCTCACCCAGGGGGCCCGATACGCAGTATTTT
TRBV7-9	NA	NA	TRBJ1-1	CASSLGRGNTEAFF	TGTGCCAGCAGCTTAGGGAGAGGGAACACTGAAGCTTTCTTT
TRBV4-3	NA	TRBD1	TRBJ1-2	CASSHQGQGGDYGYTF	TGCGCCAGCAGCCATCAAGGACAGGGTGGGGACTATGGCTACACCTTC
TRBV11-1	NA	TRBD2	TRBJ2-7	CASSLAGGYDEQYF	TGTGCCAGCAGCCTAGCGGGAGGGTATGACGAGCAGTACTTC
TRBV7-2	NA	TRBD1	TRBJ1-1	CASSLDPGTGVRNTEAFF	TGTGCCAGCAGCTTAGACCCCGGGACAGGGGTTCGGAACACTGAAGCTTTCTTT
TRBV12-2	NA	NA	TRBJ1-2	CASRLEDSRDRGMDGYTF	TGTGCAAGTCGCTTAGAAGATTCCCGGGACAGGGGTATGGATGGCTACACCTTC
TRBV9	NA	TRBD1	TRBJ1-6	CASRPTGQGNSPLHF	TGTGCCAGCAGGCCGACGGGACAGGGAAATTCACCCCTCCACTTT
TRBV20-1	NA	NA	TRBJ2-7	CSASETGRILYEQYF	TGCAGTGCTAGTGAGACAGGGAGGATTCTCTACGAGCAGTACTTC
TRBV7-8	once	NA	TRBJ2-2	CASSLRASNTGELFF	TGTGCCAGCAGCCTCCGGGCTAGCAACACCGGGGAGCTGTTTTTT
TRBV27	NA	NA	TRBJ2-7	CASRLKVLDGSYEQYF	TGTGCCAGCAGACTGAAGGTCCTAGACGGATCCTACGAGCAGTACTTC
TRBV9	NA	NA	TRBJ1-2	CASSVVAGTSNYGYTF	TGTGCCAGCAGCGTAGTAGCCGGGACATCCAACTATGGCTACACCTTC
TRBV5-1	once	TRBD1	TRBJ1-1	CASGRDSMNTEAFF	TGCGCCAGCGGCCGGGACAGCATGAACACTGAAGCTTTCTTT
TRBV5-1	once	NA	TRBJ2-2	CASSLEGVRTGELFF	TGCGCCAGCAGCTTGGAGGGAGTGCGCACCGGGGAGCTGTTTTTT
TRBV5-1	once	TRBD2	TRBJ2-2	CASSWGLANTGELFF	TGCGCCAGCAGCTGGGGACTAGCGAACACCGGGGAGCTGTTTTTT
TRBV7-9	NA	NA	TRBJ2-3	CASSPRNLLRTDTQYF	TGTGCCAGCAGCCCCCGAAATCTACTCCGCACAGATACGCAGTATTTT
TRBV19	NA	TRBD2	TRBJ2-1	CASSTELAPSSYNEQFF	TGTGCCAGTAGTACCGAACTAGCGCCGAGCTCCTACAATGAGCAGTTCTTC
TRBV5-4	NA	TRBD1	TRBJ2-2	CASTEALDRVGTGELFF	TGTGCCAGCACCGAAGCGCTGGACAGGGTTGGCACCGGGGAGCTGTTTTTT
TRBV6-2/TRBV6-3	NA	NA	TRBJ2-5	CASSEVAVKTQYF	TGTGCCAGCAGTGAGGTCGCCGTGAAGACCCAGTACTTC
TRBV5-1	once	NA	TRBJ1-4	CASSLAAGAEKLFF	TGCGCCAGCAGCTTGGCGGCTGGAGCCGAAAAACTGTTTTTT